This note documents a single T cell receptor (beta chain) sequence. Its antigen is unknown. The data originate from a study of graft-versus-host responses after intestinal transplantation. Libraries were prepared by immunoSEQ multiplex PCR; TCRdb keeps only in-frame clonotypes and omits some of them. The sample lists 96,000 or so clones, around 90% occurring once. The receptor comes from a human donor who received an intestinal transplant. The sequenced sample was unstimulated CD4+ T cells sorted from spleen or lymph node cells, obtained before intestinal transplant.

DNA for the CDR3: TGTGCCAGAAGCCCGACAGGGCAGAACACTGAAGCTTTCTTT. Translation gives CARSPTGQNTEAFF. This sequence joins TRBV5-3 and TRBJ1-1, with TRBD1 identical over 7 bases. TRBV5-3 is labeled an ORF, and its function is uncertain. CDR3 length: 14 amino acids. V lost 4 bases and J lost 1; bases outside the gene matches: 4.